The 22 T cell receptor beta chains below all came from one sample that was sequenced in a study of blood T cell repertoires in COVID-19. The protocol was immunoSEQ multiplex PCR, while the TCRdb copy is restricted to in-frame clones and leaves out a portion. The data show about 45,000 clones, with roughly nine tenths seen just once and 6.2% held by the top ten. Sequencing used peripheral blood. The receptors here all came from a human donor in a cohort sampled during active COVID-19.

CDR3 coding DNA: TGCGCCAGCAGCCAAGAGGGGGCGCAGAACACTGAAGCTTTCTTT. Residues: CASSQEGAQNTEAFF. J is TRBJ1-1 and V is TRBV4-1, with D maybe TRBD1 (6 bases). This CDR3 contains 15 residues. Germline CDR1 MGHRA, CDR2 YSYEKL. V was shortened by 0 bases and J by 1 base, with 9 bases between the two germline ends.

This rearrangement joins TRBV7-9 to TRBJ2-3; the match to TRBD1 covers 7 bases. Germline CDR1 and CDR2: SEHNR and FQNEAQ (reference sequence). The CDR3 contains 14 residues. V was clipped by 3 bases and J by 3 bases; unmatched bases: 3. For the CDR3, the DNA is TGTGCCAGCAGCTTCCGACAGGGAACAGATACGCAGTATTTT. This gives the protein CASSFRQGTDTQYF.

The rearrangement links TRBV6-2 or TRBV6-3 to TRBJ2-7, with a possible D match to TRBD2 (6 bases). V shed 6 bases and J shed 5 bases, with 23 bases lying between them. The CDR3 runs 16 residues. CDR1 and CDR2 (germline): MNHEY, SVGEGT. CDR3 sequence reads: CASRYRVGGISHEQYF. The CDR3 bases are TGTGCCAGCAGATACCGTGTCGGGGGAATTTCCCACGAGCAGTACTTC.

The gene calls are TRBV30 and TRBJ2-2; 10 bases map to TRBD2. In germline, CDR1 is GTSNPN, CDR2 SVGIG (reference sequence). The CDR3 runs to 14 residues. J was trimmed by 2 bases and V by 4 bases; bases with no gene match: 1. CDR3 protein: CAWTSGRNTGELFF. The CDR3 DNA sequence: TGTGCCTGGACTAGCGGGAGAAACACCGGGGAGCTGTTTTTT. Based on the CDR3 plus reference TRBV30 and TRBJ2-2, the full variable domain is SQTIHQWPATLVQPVGSPLSLECTVEGTSNPNLYWYRQAAGRGLQLLFYSVGIGQISSEVPQNLSASRPQDRQFILSSKKLLLSDSGFYLCAWTSGRNTGELFFGEGSRLTVL.

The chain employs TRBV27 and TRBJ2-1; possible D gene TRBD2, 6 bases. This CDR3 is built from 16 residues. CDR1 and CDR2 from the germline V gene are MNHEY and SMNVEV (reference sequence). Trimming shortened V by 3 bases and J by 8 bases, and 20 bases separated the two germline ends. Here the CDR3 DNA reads TGTGCCAGCAGTTTTCTTACGGGGGAGGAAGATCATGAGCAGTTCTTC. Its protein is CASSFLTGEEDHEQFF.

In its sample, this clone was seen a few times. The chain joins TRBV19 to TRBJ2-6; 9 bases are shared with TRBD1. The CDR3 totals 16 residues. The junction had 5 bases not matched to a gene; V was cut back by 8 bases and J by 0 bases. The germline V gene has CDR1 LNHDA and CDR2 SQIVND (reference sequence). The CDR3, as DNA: TGTGCCAGTTCCCGGGACAGGGACTCTGGGGCCAACGTCCTGACTTTC. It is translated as CASSRDRDSGANVLTF.

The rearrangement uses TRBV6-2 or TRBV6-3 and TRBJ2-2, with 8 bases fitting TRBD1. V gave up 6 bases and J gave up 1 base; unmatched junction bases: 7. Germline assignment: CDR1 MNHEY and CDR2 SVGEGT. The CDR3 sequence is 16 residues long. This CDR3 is CASSRPGQENTGELFF. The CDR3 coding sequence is TGTGCCAGCAGCCGTCCGGGACAGGAGAACACCGGGGAGCTGTTTTTT.

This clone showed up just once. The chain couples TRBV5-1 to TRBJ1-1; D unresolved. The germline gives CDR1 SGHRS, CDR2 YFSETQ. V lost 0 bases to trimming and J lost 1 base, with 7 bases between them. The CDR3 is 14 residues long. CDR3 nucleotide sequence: TGCGCCAGCAGCTTGGGGTCGGGGAACACTGAAGCTTTCTTT. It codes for CASSLGSGNTEAFF.

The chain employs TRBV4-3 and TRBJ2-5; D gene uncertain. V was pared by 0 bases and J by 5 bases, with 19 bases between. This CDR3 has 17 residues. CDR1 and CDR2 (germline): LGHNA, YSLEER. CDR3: CASSQDSFRPGSETQYF. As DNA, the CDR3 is TGCGCCAGCAGCCAAGATAGCTTCCGGCCCGGTTCGGAGACCCAGTACTTC.

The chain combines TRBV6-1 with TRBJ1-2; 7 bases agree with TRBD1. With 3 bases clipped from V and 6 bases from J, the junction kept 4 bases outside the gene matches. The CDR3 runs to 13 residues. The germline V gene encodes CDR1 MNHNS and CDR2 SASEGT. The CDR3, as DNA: TGTGCCAGCAGTGACCTACAGGGGCATGGCTACACCTTC. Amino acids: CASSDLQGHGYTF.

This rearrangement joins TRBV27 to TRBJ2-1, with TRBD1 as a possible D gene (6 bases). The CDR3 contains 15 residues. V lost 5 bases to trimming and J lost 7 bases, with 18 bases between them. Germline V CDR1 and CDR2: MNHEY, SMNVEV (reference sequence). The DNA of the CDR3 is TGTGCCAGCAGTATCCGGGACACCATGGGGAATGAGCAGTTCTTC. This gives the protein CASSIRDTMGNEQFF.

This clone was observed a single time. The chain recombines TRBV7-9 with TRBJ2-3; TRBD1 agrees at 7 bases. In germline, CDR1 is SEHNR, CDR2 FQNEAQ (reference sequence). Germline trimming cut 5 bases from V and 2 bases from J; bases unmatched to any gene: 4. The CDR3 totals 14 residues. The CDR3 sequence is CASSMTGYTDTQYF. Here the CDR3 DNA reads TGTGCCAGCAGCATGACAGGGTACACAGATACGCAGTATTTT.

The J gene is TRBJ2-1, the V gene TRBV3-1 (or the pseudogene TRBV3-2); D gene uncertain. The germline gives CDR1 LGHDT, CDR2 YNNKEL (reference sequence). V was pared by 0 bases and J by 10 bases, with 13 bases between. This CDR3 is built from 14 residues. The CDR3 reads CASSQDLSKREQFF. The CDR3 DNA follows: TGTGCCAGCAGCCAAGATCTGAGCAAACGAGAGCAGTTCTTC.

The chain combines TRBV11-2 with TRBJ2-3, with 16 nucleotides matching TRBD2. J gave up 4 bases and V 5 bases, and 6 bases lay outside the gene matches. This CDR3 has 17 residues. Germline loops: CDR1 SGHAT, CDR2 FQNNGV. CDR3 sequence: CASSPPGLAGGPDTQYF. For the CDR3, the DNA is TGTGCCAGCAGCCCTCCGGGACTAGCGGGGGGGCCAGATACGCAGTATTTT.

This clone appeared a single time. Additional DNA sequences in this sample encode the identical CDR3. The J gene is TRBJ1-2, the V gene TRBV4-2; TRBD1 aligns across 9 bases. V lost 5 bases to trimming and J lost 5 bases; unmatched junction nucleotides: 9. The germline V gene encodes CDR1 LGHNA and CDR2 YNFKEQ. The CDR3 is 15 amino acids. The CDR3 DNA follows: TGTGCCAGCAGCTCCCCCGACAGGGGGGAATATGGCTACACCTTC. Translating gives CASSSPDRGEYGYTF.

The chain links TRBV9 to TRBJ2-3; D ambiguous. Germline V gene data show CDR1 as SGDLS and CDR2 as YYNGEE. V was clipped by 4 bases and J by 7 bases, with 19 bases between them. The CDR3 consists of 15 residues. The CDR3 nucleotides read TGTGCCAGCAGCCCATCCTCTTCGCTCGGGTATACGCAGTATTTT. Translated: CASSPSSSLGYTQYF.

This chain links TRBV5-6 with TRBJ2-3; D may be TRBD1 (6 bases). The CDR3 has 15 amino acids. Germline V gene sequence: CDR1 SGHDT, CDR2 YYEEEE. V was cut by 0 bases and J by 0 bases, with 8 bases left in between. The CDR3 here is CASSLGTASTDTQYF. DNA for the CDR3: TGTGCCAGCAGCTTGGGGACAGCTAGCACAGATACGCAGTATTTT.

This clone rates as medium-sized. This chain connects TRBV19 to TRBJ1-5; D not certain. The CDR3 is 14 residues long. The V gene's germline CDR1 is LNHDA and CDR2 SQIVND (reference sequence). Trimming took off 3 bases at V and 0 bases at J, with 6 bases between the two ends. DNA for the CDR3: TGTGCCAGTAGTATCGCGAGTAGCAATCAGCCCCAGCATTTT. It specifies CASSIASSNQPQHF.

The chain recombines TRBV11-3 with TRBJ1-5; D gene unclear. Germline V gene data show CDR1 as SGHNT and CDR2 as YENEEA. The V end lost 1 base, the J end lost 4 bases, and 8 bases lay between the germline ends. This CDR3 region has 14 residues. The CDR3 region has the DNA TGTGCCAGCAGCTTAGCCAGATTTAATCAGCCCCAGCATTTT. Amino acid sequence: CASSLARFNQPQHF.

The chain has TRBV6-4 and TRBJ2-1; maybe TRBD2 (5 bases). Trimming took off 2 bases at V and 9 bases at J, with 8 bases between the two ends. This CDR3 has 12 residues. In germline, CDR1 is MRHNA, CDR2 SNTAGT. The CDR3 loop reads CASSDNGGEQFF. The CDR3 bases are TGTGCCAGCAGTGACAATGGAGGTGAGCAGTTCTTC.

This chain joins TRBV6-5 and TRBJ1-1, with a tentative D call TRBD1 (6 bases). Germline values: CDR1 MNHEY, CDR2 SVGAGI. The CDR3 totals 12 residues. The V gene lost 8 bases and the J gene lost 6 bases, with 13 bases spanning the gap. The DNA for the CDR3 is TGTGCCAGCTCAGGGGTACTTGCTGAAGCTTTCTTT. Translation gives CASSGVLAEAFF.

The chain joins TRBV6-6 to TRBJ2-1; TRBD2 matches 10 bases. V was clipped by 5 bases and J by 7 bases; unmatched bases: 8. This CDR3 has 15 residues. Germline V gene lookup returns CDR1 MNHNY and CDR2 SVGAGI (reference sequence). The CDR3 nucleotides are TGTGCCAGCAGTCCCTCTAGCGGGGGAAGGAATGAGCAGTTCTTC. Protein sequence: CASSPSSGGRNEQFF.